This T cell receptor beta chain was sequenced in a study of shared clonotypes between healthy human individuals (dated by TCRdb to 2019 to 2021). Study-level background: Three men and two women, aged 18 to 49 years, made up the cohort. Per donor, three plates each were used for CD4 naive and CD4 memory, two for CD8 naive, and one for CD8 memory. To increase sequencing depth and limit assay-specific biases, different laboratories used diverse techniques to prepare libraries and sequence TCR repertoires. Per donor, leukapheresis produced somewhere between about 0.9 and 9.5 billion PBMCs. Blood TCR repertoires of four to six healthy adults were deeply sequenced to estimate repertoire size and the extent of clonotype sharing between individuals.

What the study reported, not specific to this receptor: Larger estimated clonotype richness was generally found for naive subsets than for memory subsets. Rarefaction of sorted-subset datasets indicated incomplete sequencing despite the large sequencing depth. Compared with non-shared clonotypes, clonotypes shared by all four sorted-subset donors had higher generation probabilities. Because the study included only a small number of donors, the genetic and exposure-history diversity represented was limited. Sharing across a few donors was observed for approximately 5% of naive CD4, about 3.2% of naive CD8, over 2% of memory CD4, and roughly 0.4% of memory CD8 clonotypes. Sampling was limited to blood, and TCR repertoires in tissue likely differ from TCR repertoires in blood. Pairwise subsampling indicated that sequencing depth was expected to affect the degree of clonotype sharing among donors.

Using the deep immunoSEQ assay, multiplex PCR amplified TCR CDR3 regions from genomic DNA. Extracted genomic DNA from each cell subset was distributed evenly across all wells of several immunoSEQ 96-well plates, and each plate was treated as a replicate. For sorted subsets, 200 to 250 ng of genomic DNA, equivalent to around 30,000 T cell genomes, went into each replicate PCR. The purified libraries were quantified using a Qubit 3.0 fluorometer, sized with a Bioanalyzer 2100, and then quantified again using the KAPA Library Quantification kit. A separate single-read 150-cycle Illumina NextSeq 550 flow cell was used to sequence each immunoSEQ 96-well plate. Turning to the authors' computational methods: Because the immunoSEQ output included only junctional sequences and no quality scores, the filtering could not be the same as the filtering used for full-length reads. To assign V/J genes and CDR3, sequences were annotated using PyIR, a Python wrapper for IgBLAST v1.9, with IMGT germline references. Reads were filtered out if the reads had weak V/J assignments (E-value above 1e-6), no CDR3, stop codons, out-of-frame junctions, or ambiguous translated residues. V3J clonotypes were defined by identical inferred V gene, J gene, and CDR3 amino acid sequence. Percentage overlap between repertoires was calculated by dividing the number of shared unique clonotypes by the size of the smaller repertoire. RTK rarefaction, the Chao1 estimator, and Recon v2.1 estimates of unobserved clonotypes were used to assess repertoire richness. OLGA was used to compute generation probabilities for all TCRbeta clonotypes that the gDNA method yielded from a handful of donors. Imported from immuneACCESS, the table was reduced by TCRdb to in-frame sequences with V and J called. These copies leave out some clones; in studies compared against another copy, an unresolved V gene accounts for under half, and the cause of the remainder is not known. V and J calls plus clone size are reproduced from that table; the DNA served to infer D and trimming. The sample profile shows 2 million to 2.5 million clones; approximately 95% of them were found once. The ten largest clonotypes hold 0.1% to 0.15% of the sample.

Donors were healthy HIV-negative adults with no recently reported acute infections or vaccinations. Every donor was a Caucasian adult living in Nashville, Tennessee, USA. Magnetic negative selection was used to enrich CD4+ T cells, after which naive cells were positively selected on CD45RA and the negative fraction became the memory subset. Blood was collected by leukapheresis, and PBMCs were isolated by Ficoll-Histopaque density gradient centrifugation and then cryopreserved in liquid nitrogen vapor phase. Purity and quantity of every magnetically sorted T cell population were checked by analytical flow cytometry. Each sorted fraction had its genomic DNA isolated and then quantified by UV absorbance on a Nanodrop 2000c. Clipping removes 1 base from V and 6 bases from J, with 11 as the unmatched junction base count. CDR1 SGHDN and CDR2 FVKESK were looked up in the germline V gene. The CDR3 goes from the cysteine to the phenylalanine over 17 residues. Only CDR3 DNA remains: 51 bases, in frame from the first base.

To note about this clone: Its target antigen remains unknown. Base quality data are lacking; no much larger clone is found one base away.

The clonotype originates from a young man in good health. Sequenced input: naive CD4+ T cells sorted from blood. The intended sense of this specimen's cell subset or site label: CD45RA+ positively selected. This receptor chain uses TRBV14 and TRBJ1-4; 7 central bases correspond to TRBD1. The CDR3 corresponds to CASSQGAGRGRHEKLFF. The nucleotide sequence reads TGTGCCAGCAGCCAAGGGGCCGGCAGGGGGAGACATGAAAAACTGTTTTTT.